This entry lists 31 T cell receptor beta chains sequenced from one sample in a study of blood T cell repertoires in COVID-19. The protocol was immunoSEQ multiplex PCR, while the TCRdb copy is restricted to in-frame clones and leaves out a portion. The sample shows about 500,000 clones, about 88% of them seen only once. The specimen sequenced was peripheral blood. These receptors all come from a woman aged 50 to 65 with COVID-19, enrolled during active disease.

This chain joins TRBV11-2 and TRBJ1-1, with a weak D call TRBD1 (6 bases). V lost 5 bases and J 1 base, leaving 14 bases between the germline ends. Germline lookup yields CDR1 SGHAT and CDR2 FQNNGV. The length of the CDR3 is 15 residues. In DNA, the CDR3 is TGTGCCAGCAGCCTGCTAGGGACACCGAACACTGAAGCTTTCTTT. It encodes CASSLLGTPNTEAFF.

V usage is TRBV4-1 and J usage is TRBJ2-1; the D gene is possibly TRBD1 (6 bases). The V and J ends lost 2 bases and 8 bases respectively, with 10 bases between them. Germline CDR1 MGHRA, CDR2 YSYEKL. The CDR3 extends over 13 amino acids. The CDR3 nucleotides read TGCGCCAGCAGCCAAAACAGGGACGATGAGCAGTTCTTC. Encoded protein: CASSQNRDDEQFF.

The gene calls are TRBV4-2 and TRBJ1-2; TRBD1 is a possible D gene (5 bases). Germline V CDR1 and CDR2: LGHNA, YNFKEQ. This CDR3 contains 13 residues. Deletions cut 4 bases from V and 8 bases from J, with 14 bases between. Here the CDR3 DNA reads TGTGCCAGCAGCCGTGACCGGCGACAGGGCTACACCTTC. Protein: CASSRDRRQGYTF.

In this sample, this clone turned up once. The chain has TRBV12-3 or TRBV12-4 and TRBJ1-2; D is perhaps TRBD1 (6 bases). Trimming pared 7 bases from V and 5 bases from J, leaving 14 bases between. The CDR3 runs to 13 residues. CDR3 in amino acids: CASTLGGTYGYTF. CDR3 sequence (DNA): TGTGCCAGCACACTGGGGGGGACATATGGCTACACCTTC.

The chain has TRBV6-1 and TRBJ1-1; possibly TRBD1 for D (6 bases). Trimming pared 2 bases from V and 5 bases from J, leaving 15 bases between. This CDR3 has 15 residues. Germline values: CDR1 MNHNS, CDR2 SASEGT. The CDR3 DNA is TGTGCCAGCAGTGAAAATCGGGGGGCGACGACTGAAGCTTTCTTT. Amino acid sequence: CASSENRGATTEAFF.

The chain has TRBV29-1 and TRBJ1-3; D is undetermined. Germline V gene sequence: CDR1 SQVTM, CDR2 ANQGSEA. The CDR3 sequence is 15 residues long. Trimming removed 6 bases at V and 0 bases at J, with 15 bases between. Here the CDR3 DNA reads TGCAGCGTCACTGTCGTTGCGGGCTCTGGAAACACCATATATTTT. Amino acids: CSVTVVAGSGNTIYF.

This chain links TRBV6-1 with TRBJ2-3, with D perhaps matching TRBD2 (7 bases). The ends were cut back, 2 bases at V and 4 bases at J, with 16 bases in the middle. CDR1 and CDR2 from the germline V gene are MNHNS and SASEGT. The CDR3 spans 16 residues. CDR3 nucleotide sequence: TGTGCCAGCAGTGAATTGGGGGGGCGCGAGGCAGATACGCAGTATTTT. It codes for CASSELGGREADTQYF.

The V and J genes are TRBV5-5 and TRBJ1-6; D is unresolved. This CDR3 region has 15 residues. The germline gives CDR1 SGHKS, CDR2 YYEKEE (reference sequence). The V end was cut by 4 bases, the J end by 0 bases, with 8 bases between. In DNA form, the CDR3 reads TGTGCCAGCAGCCGTCCCGGCTCCTATAATTCACCCCTCCACTTT. Amino acid sequence: CASSRPGSYNSPLHF. The full variable domain, its missing parts supplied by reference TRBV5-5 and TRBJ1-6, is DAGVTQSPTHLIKTRGQQVTLRCSPISGHKSVSWYQQVLGQGPQFIFQYYEKEERGRGNFPDRFSARQFPNYSSELNVNALLLGDSALYLCASSRPGSYNSPLHFGNGTRLTVT.

The chain combines TRBV6-6 with TRBJ2-1, with 10 bases that match TRBD2. The germline CDR1 and CDR2 sequences are MNHNY and SVGAGI (reference sequence). V shed 10 bases and J 4 bases; nucleotides not matched to a gene: 10. The CDR3 totals 15 residues. The CDR3 here is CATAPSGGPYNEQFF. Written as DNA, the CDR3 is TGTGCCACAGCCCCTAGCGGGGGCCCGTACAATGAGCAGTTCTTC.

V gene TRBV18 combines with J gene TRBJ2-3, with 7 bases fitting TRBD2. Trimming took 1 base from V and 0 from J; bases not matched to a gene: 1. Germline V lookup: CDR1 KGHSH, CDR2 LQKENI. CDR3 size: 15 residues. CDR3 in amino acids: CASSPREGSTDTQYF. CDR3 in DNA: TGTGCCAGCTCACCACGGGAGGGGAGCACAGATACGCAGTATTTT.

In DNA, the CDR3 is TGTGCCAGCAGCTTGGTGCCACAATCGAACACTGAAGCTTTCTTT. Protein sequence: CASSLVPQSNTEAFF. This rearrangement joins TRBV5-5 to TRBJ1-1; unclear D gene. CDR3 length: 15 amino acids. With 0 bases removed from V and 1 base from J, the gap between germline ends came to 10 bases. Germline V gene data show CDR1 as SGHKS and CDR2 as YYEKEE (reference sequence).

The V call is TRBV14, the J call TRBJ1-5; D not resolved. CDR1 and CDR2 from the germline V gene are SGHDN and FVKESK. V lost 3 bases and J 2 bases, leaving 5 bases between the germline ends. The CDR3 consists of 13 residues. The CDR3 bases are TGTGCCAGCAGCCAGGGAGGCAATCAGCCCCAGCATTTT. This sequence encodes CASSQGGNQPQHF.

The sample holds one count of this clone. Here the CDR3 reads CASSEEITNEKLFF. As DNA, the CDR3 is TGTGCCAGCAGTGAGGAGATTACTAATGAAAAACTGTTTTTT. The genes are TRBV25-1 and TRBJ1-4; no reliable D call. In germline, CDR1 is MGHDK, CDR2 SYGVNS. Trimming cost V 3 bases and J 2 bases, with 7 bases left between them. The CDR3 is 14 residues long.

This clone was seen a single time. This chain connects TRBV30 to TRBJ1-2, with 7 bases aligning to TRBD1. The CDR3 consists of 14 residues. The V gene's germline CDR1 is GTSNPN and CDR2 SVGIG (reference sequence). V was pared by 3 bases and J by 8 bases, with 12 bases of the junction left unmatched. The CDR3 nucleotides read TGTGCCTGGAGGGTCCAAGGACAGGCCGGAGGCTACACCTTC. Protein product: CAWRVQGQAGGYTF.

The chain combines TRBV4-1 with TRBJ2-5; 9 bases align to TRBD2. Germline values: CDR1 MGHRA, CDR2 YSYEKL. J lost 3 bases, V lost 4 bases, and 9 bases had no gene match. There are 16 residues in the CDR3. CDR3 coding DNA: TGCGCCAGCAGCCTCCCGGGCGGGGGGGTCGAAGAGACCCAGTACTTC. Encoded protein: CASSLPGGGVEETQYF.

The chain employs TRBV27 and TRBJ1-5; tentative D call: TRBD1 (6 bases). Germline assignment: CDR1 MNHEY and CDR2 SMNVEV (reference sequence). The CDR3 sequence is 14 residues long. Trimming pared 5 bases from V and 9 bases from J, leaving 17 bases between. The CDR3 nucleotides are TGTGCCAGCAGTGCGGACAGTTTTTCGGGGCCCCAGCATTTT. Its protein is CASSADSFSGPQHF.

Only one count was recorded for this clone. This rearrangement joins TRBV19 to TRBJ1-4, with D possibly being TRBD1 (6 bases). CDR3 length equals 15 residues. V lost 5 bases, J lost 4 bases, and 14 bases lay in between. CDR1 and CDR2 (germline): LNHDA, SQIVND (reference sequence). CDR3 sequence reads: CASSLGALINEKLFF. CDR3 nucleotides: TGTGCCAGTAGTCTGGGGGCATTGATTAATGAAAAACTGTTTTTT.

The CDR3 region has the DNA TGTGCCAGCAGCTCTAAACTCGACAGGGAGAACACCATATATTTT. Amino acids: CASSSKLDRENTIYF. This chain joins TRBV3-1 (or the pseudogene TRBV3-2) and TRBJ1-3, with TRBD1 identical over 7 bases. The CDR3 has 15 residues. The trim removed 5 bases at V and 7 bases at J, leaving 11 bases unmatched. Germline V gives CDR1 LGHDT, CDR2 YNNKEL (reference sequence).

The chain combines TRBV18 with TRBJ1-1; 9 nucleotides line up with TRBD1. V lost 4 bases, J lost 6 bases, and 3 bases stayed unmatched. Germline V lookup: CDR1 KGHSH, CDR2 LQKENI. This CDR3 comprises 13 residues. The CDR3 region has the DNA TGTGCCAGCTCACTGGACAGGGGCGCTGAAGCTTTCTTT. Amino acids: CASSLDRGAEAFF.

This clone appeared once. This chain joins TRBV25-1 and TRBJ1-2; TRBD1 is a possible D gene (6 bases). Germline lookup yields CDR1 MGHDK and CDR2 SYGVNS. The ends were cut back, 5 bases at V and 3 bases at J, with 19 bases in the middle. CDR3 length: 16 residues. CDR3 in amino acids: CASSPPAGGGDYGYTF. CDR3 bases: TGTGCCAGCAGTCCGCCTGCGGGTGGGGGCGACTATGGCTACACCTTC.

The J gene is TRBJ1-1, the V gene TRBV9; no definite D call. Germline CDR1 SGDLS, CDR2 YYNGEE. This CDR3 is built from 15 residues. Trimming shortened V by 1 base and J by 1 base, and 11 bases separated the two germline ends. The CDR3 loop reads CASSVWSGRNTEAFF. DNA for the CDR3: TGTGCCAGCAGCGTATGGTCCGGGAGGAACACTGAAGCTTTCTTT.

The chain has TRBV27 and TRBJ2-7, with D possibly TRBD1 on 6 matching bases. The CDR3 has 14 residues. V was shortened by 5 bases and J by 0 bases, with 11 bases between the two germline ends. Germline CDR1 is MNHEY and CDR2 is SMNVEV (reference sequence). The CDR3 region is CASSTGRDSYEQYF. DNA for the CDR3: TGTGCCAGCAGTACAGGGCGCGACTCCTACGAGCAGTACTTC.

The chain carries TRBV9 and TRBJ1-6; D unclear. Germline CDR1 is SGDLS and CDR2 is YYNGEE. The CDR3 extends over 15 amino acids. Trimming pared 0 bases from V and 8 bases from J, leaving 12 bases between. CDR3 DNA: TGTGCCAGCAGCGTAGATCACGGTCCGGATTCACCCCTCCACTTT. The encoded protein is CASSVDHGPDSPLHF.

Here the CDR3 reads CASSLDGTYNYGYTF. In nucleotides, the CDR3 is TGTGCCAGCAGCTTAGACGGGACTTATAACTATGGCTACACCTTC. The genes are TRBV12-1 and TRBJ1-2. TRBV12-1 corresponds to a pseudogene. The CDR3 is made up of 15 amino acids.

The rearrangement joins TRBV24-1 to TRBJ2-3; TRBD1 matches 7 bases. CDR1 is KGHDR, CDR2 SFDVKD, per germline. V dropped 3 bases and J dropped 2; count of bases not matched to a gene: 4. The CDR3 totals 15 residues. Here the CDR3 reads CATSDVTGLTDTQYF. CDR3 coding DNA: TGTGCCACCAGTGATGTGACAGGGCTCACAGATACGCAGTATTTT.

This chain joins TRBV4-1 and TRBJ1-6; D might be TRBD1 (6 bases). Trimming pared 0 bases from V and 4 bases from J, leaving 16 bases between. This CDR3 has 18 amino acids. Germline V gene data show CDR1 as MGHRA and CDR2 as YSYEKL. The chain's CDR3 is CASSQEAVRQGYNSPLHF. The CDR3 DNA reads TGCGCCAGCAGCCAAGAAGCGGTCAGGCAGGGGTATAATTCACCCCTCCACTTT.

The chain employs TRBV25-1 and TRBJ2-3; D may be TRBD2 (6 bases). The CDR3 is made up of 15 amino acids. Germline V CDR1 and CDR2: MGHDK, SYGVNS. Trimming pared 7 bases from V and 2 bases from J, leaving 16 bases between. The CDR3 reads CASNGLSRNTDTQYF. The CDR3 DNA follows: TGTGCCAGCAATGGACTATCACGGAACACAGATACGCAGTATTTT.

The rearrangement links TRBV6-6 to TRBJ1-4; no firm D call. The V end was cut by 0 bases, the J end by 7 bases, with 12 bases between. The CDR3 is 15 amino acids. In germline, CDR1 is MNHNY, CDR2 SVGAGI (reference sequence). In DNA form, the CDR3 reads TGTGCCAGCAGTTACTCAGGGAGTAGTGGTGAAAAACTGTTTTTT. Translation: CASSYSGSSGEKLFF.

This chain links TRBV5-6 with TRBJ2-6, with D uncertain. This CDR3 comprises 14 residues. With 2 bases removed from V and 3 bases from J, the gap between germline ends came to 6 bases. Germline CDR1 reads SGHDT; CDR2 reads YYEEEE. CDR3 residues: CASSFSVGANVLTF. CDR3 nucleotide sequence: TGTGCCAGCAGCTTTTCAGTTGGGGCCAACGTCCTGACTTTC.

The rearrangement joins TRBV7-9 to TRBJ2-3; D may be TRBD1 (5 bases). The CDR3 sequence is 14 residues long. Trimming took off 1 base at V and 6 bases at J, with 11 bases between the two ends. In germline, CDR1 is SEHNR, CDR2 FQNEAQ (reference sequence). The CDR3 bases are TGTGCCAGCAGCTTAGTAGGGGTGAGGGATACGCAGTATTTT. Translated, it gives CASSLVGVRDTQYF.

This clone was counted only a few times. The chain uses TRBV25-1 and TRBJ1-1; D gene unclear. Trimming stripped 5 bases from V and 7 bases from J, with 11 bases between. Germline V gene lookup returns CDR1 MGHDK and CDR2 SYGVNS. The CDR3 runs to 12 residues. CDR3 bases: TGTGCCAGCAGTCGAGGGCTTAGTGAAGCTTTCTTT. The encoded protein is CASSRGLSEAFF. Complete variable domain (other parts from reference TRBV25-1 and TRBJ1-1): EADIYQTPRYLVIGTGKKITLECSQTMGHDKMYWYQQDPGMELHLIHYSYGVNSTEKGDLSSESTVSRIRTEHFPLTLESARPSHTSQYLCASSRGLSEAFFGQGTRLTVV.